Sequencing of this T cell receptor beta chain was carried out in a study of human T cells and chemical hapten exposure. About the study: 2% DPC applied to an approximately 2 cm by approximately 2 cm arm area sensitized donors.

The time point was: pre-sensitization, week 0. The sample's treatment: therapeutic diphenylcyclopropenone sensitization with weekly scalp DPC. This clonotype was seen at least ten times. The antigen is undetermined. This CDR3 comprises 14 residues. Germline lookup yields CDR1 SGHAT and CDR2 FQNNGV. Between the trimmed V and J ends, which lost 2 bases and 9 bases, there was a span of 14 bases. Study-level results: No shift was seen in TCRs above 1 in 1000 frequency with DPC sensitization. Significantly greater numbers of large CDR3 similarity clusters came from expanded TCRs than from controls.

Original handling: The median was approximately 89,000 TCRs per sample, ranging roughly 20,000 to 750,000. TCRdb passed the RACE reads through MiXCR, listing each CDR3 protein once. The V and J calls shown here were made by TCRdb, not taken from the authors' results. The sample includes more than 300,000 distinct CDR3 sequences, over 5% of them seen just once. The sample in question was whole blood, obtained in connection with sensitization to the hapten diphenylcyclopropenone (DPC). The chain is built from TRBV11-2 and TRBJ2-4; TRBD1 is a possible D gene (7 bases). This receptor was obtained from a woman younger than 30 with alopecia areata. Some clones in this sample may be carry-over from other donors' samples. Written as DNA, the CDR3 is TGTGCCAGCAGCTTAAGGCCAGGGGGAGGCATTCAGTACTTC. This codes for CASSLRPGGGIQYF.